These T cell receptor beta chains were read from a single sample in a study of T cell repertoires in cytomegalovirus infection. MiXCR, applied by TCRdb to the reads, yields one record per CDR3 protein. The sample carries approximately 76,000 distinct CDR3 sequences, more than 3.5% recorded once. The sequenced sample consisted of PBMCs. The receptors were sampled from a human donor in good health (CMV status not recorded). Some clones in this sample may be carry-over from other donors' samples. CDR3s include the opening cysteine and the closing phenylalanine or tryptophan. A D gene is named only where the DNA matches it firmly. Clone size is given for some rows only: seen once, a few or many times, or a class if the clone is expanded.

clone_size	v_call	j_call	d_call	cdr3_length	cdr3_nt	cdr3_aa
many	TRBV6-2/TRBV6-3	TRBJ1-4	NA	14	TGTGCCAGCAAGGAGTCGGGGATTAATGAAAAACTGTTTTTT	CASKESGINEKLFF
many	TRBV3-1	TRBJ2-7	NA	13	TGTGCCAGCAGCCCACTTGCTACCTACGAGCAGTACTTC	CASSPLATYEQYF
many	TRBV20-1	TRBJ2-5	TRBD1	14	TGCAGTGCTAGACCCTGGACAGGGGCGGAGACCCAGTACTTC	CSARPWTGAETQYF
many	TRBV7-8	TRBJ2-3	TRBD1	18	TGTGCCAGCAGCTTAGGGGTCAGGGGGTTTTCTAGCACAGATACGCAGTATTTT	CASSLGVRGFSSTDTQYF
many	TRBV12-3/TRBV12-4	TRBJ2-5	NA	17	TGTGCCAGCGGGGGCGGGAGTCGGAAGGCCCTACAAGAGACCCAGTACTTC	CASGGGSRKALQETQYF
many	TRBV28	TRBJ2-1	NA	15	TGTGCCAGCAGTGGCAGGGCATATACCTACAATGAGCAGTTCTTC	CASSGRAYTYNEQFF
many	TRBV6-2/TRBV6-3	TRBJ1-1	NA	13	TGTGCCAGCATTTCCAATGGGAACACTGAAGCTTTCTTT	CASISNGNTEAFF
many	TRBV6-5	TRBJ1-4	NA	13	TGTGCCAGCAGTAGGGGTTTAGGCGAAAAACTGTTTTTT	CASSRGLGEKLFF
many	TRBV7-9	TRBJ2-1	NA	15	TGTGCCAGCAGAGGAGACTATCACTCCTACAATGAGCAGTTCTTC	CASRGDYHSYNEQFF
many	TRBV11-2	TRBJ2-7	NA	14	TGTGCCAGCAGCCCAATGGGTGTGTTTGACGAGCAGTACTTC	CASSPMGVFDEQYF
many	TRBV20-1	TRBJ2-7	NA	15	TGCAGTGCTAGAGAGTGGAGGCAACCAGCCTACGAGCAGTACTTC	CSAREWRQPAYEQYF
many	TRBV7-8	TRBJ1-5	NA	15	TGTGCCAGCAGTTTAGCATTCGATCCCAATCAGCCCCAGCATTTT	CASSLAFDPNQPQHF
many	TRBV7-2	TRBJ2-5	NA	15	TGTGCCAGCAGCTTAAACACACCTCCCCAAGAGACCCAGTACTTC	CASSLNTPPQETQYF
many	TRBV6-1	TRBJ2-5	TRBD1	15	TGTGCCAGCAGTGAGGACAGGGGCCTCCAAGAGACCCAGTACTTC	CASSEDRGLQETQYF
many	TRBV6-4	TRBJ2-1	TRBD2	15	TGTGCCAGCAGTGCCGGGACTAGCGGGGACAATGAGCAGTTCTTC	CASSAGTSGDNEQFF
many	TRBV20-1	TRBJ1-3	NA	14	TGCAGTGCTAGAGAGGGGGGATTCGGAAACACCATATATTTT	CSAREGGFGNTIYF
many	TRBV7-9	TRBJ2-3	TRBD2	14	TGTGCCGCACGACTAGCGGGGCTCACAGATACGCAGTATTTT	CAARLAGLTDTQYF
NA	TRBV6-2/TRBV6-3	TRBJ2-2	NA	14	TGTGCCCGCAGCCATCAGACGTCTACCGGGGAGCTGTTTTTT	CARSHQTSTGELFF
many	TRBV12-3/TRBV12-4	TRBJ2-1	NA	13	TGTGCCAGCACCTTACGCCCTTACAATGAGCAGTTCTTC	CASTLRPYNEQFF
many	TRBV2	TRBJ1-4	NA	15	TGTGCCAGCACATTTCTTATAGGCGCTAATGAAAAACTGTTTTTT	CASTFLIGANEKLFF
many	TRBV20-1	TRBJ1-1	TRBD1	14	TGCAGTGCTAGAGATCAAACGGGACAGAGGGAAGCTTTCTTT	CSARDQTGQREAFF
many	TRBV28	TRBJ2-2	TRBD2	15	TGTGCCAGCAGATGGGGGGGAACGAACACCGGGGAGCTGTTTTTT	CASRWGGTNTGELFF
many	TRBV12-3/TRBV12-4	TRBJ1-2	NA	12	TGTGCCAGCAGTTTGAACAGATGGGGCTACACCTTC	CASSLNRWGYTF
many	TRBV30	TRBJ1-6	NA	13	TGTGCCTGGAGTGTTTCCAGTAATTCACCCCTCCACTTT	CAWSVSSNSPLHF
many	TRBV4-2	TRBJ1-2	NA	15	TGTGCCAGCAGCCAAGTAACAGCCTCAAACTATGGCTACACCTTC	CASSQVTASNYGYTF
many	TRBV7-9	TRBJ2-5	TRBD2	18	TGTGCCAGCAGCGCCATCAAACTAGCGGGGGTTCCCTTCCCGACCCAGTACTTC	CASSAIKLAGVPFPTQYF
many	TRBV19	TRBJ1-5	NA	15	TGTGCCAGTAGTATAGTATGGCATAGCAATCAGCCCCAGCATTTT	CASSIVWHSNQPQHF
many	TRBV12-3/TRBV12-4	TRBJ2-7	NA	13	TGTGCCAGCAGTTTGGGCAGGGAAGGCGAGCAGTACTTC	CASSLGREGEQYF
NA	TRBV6-2/TRBV6-3	TRBJ1-1	NA	15	TGTGCCAGCAGAATTAAAAGGGGGGGGGACACTGAAGATTTCTTT	CASRIKRGGDTEDFF
many	TRBV7-6	TRBJ2-7	NA	16	TGTGCCAGCAGCTCCGGGAGAGGGGGGGCCACGAACGAGCAGTACTTC	CASSSGRGGATNEQYF
many	TRBV5-6	TRBJ1-1	TRBD1	15	TGTGCCAGCAGCTTGATAGCTCGACAGGGGAGTGAAGCTTTCTTT	CASSLIARQGSEAFF
many	TRBV20-1	TRBJ2-7	NA	13	TGCAGTGCTCACGGGAAGGGGCCCTACGAGCAGTACTTC	CSAHGKGPYEQYF
many	TRBV20-1	TRBJ2-2	NA	14	TGCAGTGCTACATTTAACGGCCACACCGGGGAGCTGTTTTTT	CSATFNGHTGELFF
many	TRBV7-2	TRBJ1-5	NA	15	TGTGCCAGCAGCTTAACGGTAACTAGCAATCAGCCCCAGCATTTT	CASSLTVTSNQPQHF
medium-sized	TRBV19	TRBJ2-7	NA	14	TGTGCCAGTAGTCCACACCTTGGGGGATACGAGCAGTACTTC	CASSPHLGGYEQYF
many	TRBV7-2	TRBJ2-7	NA	14	TGTGCCAGCAGCCAGCAAGGGAATTCCTACGAGCAGTACTTC	CASSQQGNSYEQYF
many	TRBV7-8	TRBJ1-1	NA	15	TGTGCCAGCAGCTCACTGTTAGGAGGTGGAACTGAAGCTTTCTTT	CASSSLLGGGTEAFF
many	TRBV7-2	TRBJ1-2	TRBD1	17	TGTGCCAGCAGCTTAGTCGGGGGTGCAGGGGGCATAGATGGCTACACCTTC	CASSLVGGAGGIDGYTF
many	TRBV2	TRBJ2-7	NA	12	TGTGCCAGCAGTGATCTGGGGGACGAGCAGTACTTC	CASSDLGDEQYF
NA	TRBV6-6	TRBJ1-4	NA	14	TGTGCCAGCAGTAACCGTCCGGACCCGAAGAAACTGTTTTTT	CASSNRPDPKKLFF
many	TRBV6-6	TRBJ2-7	NA	13	TGTGCCAGCAGTTACTCGACAACCTACGAGCAGTACTTC	CASSYSTTYEQYF
many	TRBV7-2	TRBJ2-7	NA	13	TGTGCCAGCAGCTTACTCTTCCCCTACGAGCAGTACTTC	CASSLLFPYEQYF
many	TRBV28	TRBJ1-2	NA	12	TGTGCCAGCAGGGGGCCAACCTATGGCTACACCTTC	CASRGPTYGYTF
many	TRBV12-5	TRBJ1-1	NA	14	TGTGCTAGTGCCCCGGGATTGGGGAACACTGAAGCTTTCTTT	CASAPGLGNTEAFF
many	TRBV7-2	TRBJ2-1	NA	12	TGTGCCAGCAGCTTAGAGACCAATGAGCAGTTCTTC	CASSLETNEQFF
NA	TRBV5-4	TRBJ2-5	TRBD2	16	TGTGCAATCAGCTTGGGTGGTAGCGGGGCTCAAGAGACCCAGTACTTC	CAISLGGSGAQETQYF
medium-sized	TRBV7-2	TRBJ1-5	NA	15	TGTGCCAGCAGCTTAGGTCCATATAGCAATCAGCCCCAGCATTTT	CASSLGPYSNQPQHF
many	TRBV25-1	TRBJ2-7	TRBD1	16	TGTGCCAGCAGTCAGATGGGGGGACAGGAAGGGTACGAGCAGTACTTC	CASSQMGGQEGYEQYF